A single sample is the source of the 30 T cell receptor beta chains below, sequenced in a study of PD-1 blockade in mismatch repair-deficient tumors. Sequencing used immunoSEQ multiplex PCR; TCRdb keeps in-frame clones, though not all of them. The sample has 95,000 to 150,000 clones; 86% are singletons. The sample was peripheral blood, taken 44 weeks after starting pembrolizumab. The source is an adult with mismatch repair-deficient cancer.

V gene TRBV10-3 combines with J gene TRBJ2-2; 11 bases fit TRBD2. The CDR3 spans 15 residues. V lost 4 bases and J lost 7; bases outside the gene matches: 5. Germline V gives CDR1 ENHRY, CDR2 SYGVKD. The CDR3 nucleotides are TGTGCCATCAGTGGAACGGGACTAGCGGACGGGGAGCTGTTTTTT. Its translation is CAISGTGLADGELFF.

The gene calls are TRBV20-1 and TRBJ2-5; D possibly matches TRBD1 or TRBD2 (5 bases each). The CDR3 consists of 11 residues. V shed 0 bases and J shed 13 bases, with 12 bases lying between them. Per the germline V gene, CDR1 is DFQATT and CDR2 is SNEGSKA (reference sequence). The CDR3 protein is CSARDNAGTYF. CDR3 DNA sequence: TGCAGTGCTAGAGATAATGCAGGGACGTACTTC.

V usage is TRBV2 and J usage is TRBJ2-7, with 8 bases matching TRBD2. Germline trimming cut 6 bases from V and 1 base from J; bases unmatched to any gene: 5. Germline V gives CDR1 SNHLY, CDR2 FYNNEI. The CDR3 is made up of 14 amino acids. CDR3 coding DNA: TGTGCCAGCAGACGGGAGGGCCAGTCCTACGAGCAGTACTTC. Protein: CASRREGQSYEQYF.

The V and J genes are TRBV5-5 and TRBJ2-7; 13 bases match TRBD2. The trim removed 1 base at V and 2 bases at J, leaving 12 bases unmatched. CDR3 length: 19 amino acids. Per germline, CDR1 SGHKS and CDR2 YYEKEE (reference sequence). The CDR3 spells CASSLTLAGGPSATYEQYF. The CDR3 region has the DNA TGTGCCAGCAGCTTGACACTAGCGGGAGGGCCCTCTGCAACCTACGAGCAGTACTTC.

This clone was seen more than once but under ten times. J is TRBJ2-1 and V is TRBV6-4; a possible D gene is TRBD1 (5 bases). This CDR3 region has 13 residues. Germline V CDR1 and CDR2: MRHNA, SNTAGT. Trimming stripped 3 bases from V and 2 bases from J, with 5 bases between. This CDR3 reads CASSEDTYNEQFF. CDR3 in DNA: TGTGCCAGCAGTGAGGACACCTACAATGAGCAGTTCTTC.

This clone was detected only once. The CDR3 nucleotides read TGTGCCAGCAGCTTAGCGTCGTTTGGAGCGGGATTTCTTAAGCAGTTCTTC. Encoded protein: CASSLASFGAGFLKQFF. This chain joins TRBV7-9 and TRBJ2-1, with 7 bases identical to TRBD2. V was clipped by 0 bases and J by 11 bases; unmatched bases: 16. The V gene's germline CDR1 is SEHNR and CDR2 FQNEAQ (reference sequence). The CDR3 totals 17 residues.

The J gene is TRBJ2-7, the V gene TRBV7-9; D ambiguous. The length of the CDR3 is 15 residues. Germline values: CDR1 SEHNR, CDR2 FQNEAQ (reference sequence). Trimming took off 4 bases at V and 5 bases at J, with 18 bases between the two ends. CDR3 nucleotides: TGTGCCAGCAGCTCAGGATCCTCGGGCGTCGACGAGCAGTACTTC. As protein: CASSSGSSGVDEQYF.

The chain combines TRBV5-8 with TRBJ2-2, with 8 bases aligning to TRBD1. V lost 6 bases and J lost 1; bases outside the gene matches: 8. Germline CDR1 and CDR2: SGHTS and YDEGEE. The CDR3 runs 16 residues. CDR3 sequence (DNA): TGTGCCAGCAACTCTCAGACAGGGGAGAACACCGGGGAGCTGTTTTTT. Its protein is CASNSQTGENTGELFF.

The chain employs TRBV6-6 and TRBJ2-1; 9 positions match TRBD2. V was pared by 3 bases and J by 4 bases, with 4 bases of the junction left unmatched. CDR1 is MNHNY, CDR2 SVGAGI, per germline (reference sequence). The CDR3 is 15 amino acids. DNA for the CDR3: TGTGCCAGCAGTTATTCTAGCGGGATATACAATGAGCAGTTCTTC. Translating gives CASSYSSGIYNEQFF.

The rearrangement uses TRBV11-2 and TRBJ2-7; D is ambiguous. Germline V CDR1 and CDR2: SGHAT, FQNNGV. V lost 5 bases and J 3 bases, leaving 11 bases between the germline ends. CDR3 length: 13 amino acids. The CDR3 DNA is TGTGCCAGCAGCCCCGACTGGATCTACGAGCAGTACTTC. Translating gives CASSPDWIYEQYF.

The chain combines TRBV6-4 with TRBJ2-1; 10 nucleotides agree with TRBD1. The CDR3 runs to 14 residues. The V segment lost 2 bases and the J segment 6 bases; nucleotides outside the gene matches: 1. Germline V gene lookup returns CDR1 MRHNA and CDR2 SNTAGT. CDR3 region: CASSDGTGANEQFF. The CDR3, as DNA: TGTGCCAGCAGTGACGGGACAGGGGCCAATGAGCAGTTCTTC.

The CDR3 coding sequence is TGTGCCAGCAGTGGACAGCGAGATGAAAAACTGTTTTTT. The encoded protein is CASSGQRDEKLFF. The V call is TRBV6-1, the J call TRBJ1-4; D perhaps matches TRBD1 (5 bases). V was cut by 4 bases and J by 6 bases, with 9 bases left in between. The CDR3 consists of 13 residues. Germline V gene sequence: CDR1 MNHNS, CDR2 SASEGT.

This chain joins TRBV14 and TRBJ2-7; D is perhaps TRBD1 or TRBD2 (5 bases each). CDR3 length equals 16 residues. CDR1 SGHDN and CDR2 FVKESK come from the germline V gene. With 3 bases removed from V and 2 bases from J, the gap between germline ends came to 17 bases. The CDR3 reads CASSHQNWDQTYEQYF. CDR3 nucleotide sequence: TGTGCCAGCAGCCACCAAAACTGGGACCAGACCTACGAGCAGTACTTC.

This clone was observed once. The chain couples TRBV15 to TRBJ2-7; 8 bases are shared with TRBD2. V lost 1 base, J lost 5 bases, and 16 bases stayed unmatched. Germline V gene data show CDR1 as LNHNV and CDR2 as YYDKDF (reference sequence). The CDR3 runs to 18 residues. The chain's CDR3 is CATSRGRQGGRTGNEQYF. CDR3 coding DNA: TGTGCCACCAGCAGAGGCCGTCAGGGCGGGAGGACCGGGAACGAGCAGTACTTC. The variable domain in full, completed from reference TRBV15 and TRBJ2-7, reads DAMVIQNPRYQVTQFGKPVTLSCSQTLNHNVMYWYQQKSSQAPKLLFHYYDKDFNNEADTPDNFQSRRPNTSFCFLDIRSPGLGDTAMYLCATSRGRQGGRTGNEQYFGPGTRLTVT.

Relative to its sample, this clone is medium-sized. The rearrangement joins TRBV10-2 to TRBJ1-1; 8 nucleotides align to TRBD1. Germline assignment: CDR1 WSHSY and CDR2 SAAADI. Trimming at V came to 3 bases and at J to 6 bases, leaving 6 bases not matched to a gene. The CDR3 consists of 14 residues. The CDR3 region is CASSDPGGEPEAFF. The CDR3 coding sequence is TGCGCCAGCAGTGACCCAGGGGGCGAACCTGAAGCTTTCTTT.

This clone appeared a single time. This chain connects TRBV5-4 to TRBJ2-7, with 13 positions matching TRBD2. The CDR3 contains 16 residues. V trimming: 4 bases; J trimming: 1 base; junction bases outside the gene matches: 5. Germline values: CDR1 SGHNT, CDR2 YYREEE (reference sequence). The CDR3 coding sequence is TGTGCCAGCAGCGTAGGGACTAGCGGGATTTCCTACGAGCAGTACTTC. Translated, it gives CASSVGTSGISYEQYF.

The chain uses TRBV7-9 and TRBJ2-4, with a tentative D call TRBD1 (5 bases). The CDR3 is made up of 14 amino acids. From germline, CDR1 is SEHNR and CDR2 FQNEAQ (reference sequence). Trimming took 2 bases from V and 5 from J, leaving 10 bases between them. The CDR3 loop reads CASSLTGLENIQYF. DNA for the CDR3: TGTGCCAGCAGCTTAACAGGTTTAGAAAACATTCAGTACTTC.

The chain links TRBV4-1 to TRBJ2-2; 13 bases match TRBD2. Germline V CDR1 and CDR2: MGHRA, YSYEKL. V lost 3 bases, J lost 3 bases, and 10 bases stayed unmatched. CDR3 length: 19 amino acids. CDR3 sequence (DNA): TGCGCCAGCAGCCACGGGGCCCGACTAGCGGGAGGATACACCGGGGAGCTGTTTTTT. This encodes CASSHGARLAGGYTGELFF.

The chain couples TRBV7-3 to TRBJ2-3; 10 bases agree with TRBD2. The CDR3 covers 16 residues. V trimming: 4 bases; J trimming: 1 base; junction bases outside the gene matches: 5. Germline CDR1 and CDR2: SGHTA and FQGTGA. CDR3 amino acids: CASSSTLAGGTDTQYF. Written as DNA, the CDR3 is TGTGCCAGCAGCTCGACCCTAGCGGGAGGCACAGATACGCAGTATTTT. The full variable domain, in which reference TRBV7-3 and TRBJ2-3 provide the parts outside the CDR3, is GAGVSQTPSNKVTEKGKYVELRCDPISGHTALYWYRQSLGQGPEFLIYFQGTGAADDSGLPNDRFFAVRPEGSVSTLKIQRTERGDSAVYLCASSSTLAGGTDTQYFGPGTRLTVL.

The V call is TRBV6-1, the J call TRBJ1-5; D is perhaps TRBD1 (6 bases). Trimming shortened V by 6 bases and J by 0 bases, and 9 bases separated the two germline ends. Germline CDR1 and CDR2: MNHNS and SASEGT. This CDR3 comprises 14 residues. The CDR3, as DNA: TGTGCCAGCAGGCGGGGGGCTAGCAATCAGCCCCAGCATTTT. This translates into CASRRGASNQPQHF.

The J gene is TRBJ1-1, the V gene TRBV5-4, with 7 bases identical to TRBD1. From germline, CDR1 is SGHNT and CDR2 YYREEE (reference sequence). V shed 4 bases and J 2 bases; nucleotides not matched to a gene: 5. The CDR3 extends over 14 amino acids. In DNA form, the CDR3 reads TGTGCCAGCAGCCAGGGGGACCAAAACACTGAAGCTTTCTTT. Translated, it gives CASSQGDQNTEAFF.

This rearrangement joins TRBV4-2 to TRBJ2-3, with a possible D match to TRBD2 (6 bases). V lost 2 bases and J lost 4, with 16 bases in between. Germline CDR1 is LGHNA and CDR2 is YNFKEQ. There are 16 residues in the CDR3. CDR3 sequence (DNA): TGTGCCAGCAGCCAATCCACCTCCGGGGGAGCAGATACGCAGTATTTT. Protein sequence: CASSQSTSGGADTQYF.

The chain links TRBV4-1 to TRBJ1-5; D gene ambiguous. The CDR3 has 15 residues. Germline assignment: CDR1 MGHRA and CDR2 YSYEKL. V lost 3 bases and J lost 5, with 14 bases in between. Here the CDR3 reads CASSQGWLNDQPQHF. The DNA of the CDR3 is TGCGCCAGCAGCCAGGGGTGGTTGAATGATCAGCCCCAGCATTTT.

This chain links TRBV6-5 with TRBJ1-2, with 9 bases aligning to TRBD1. V lost 5 bases and J lost 8; bases outside the gene matches: 3. Germline-derived CDR1 and CDR2 are MNHEY and SVGAGI. This CDR3 is 12 amino acids long. Here the CDR3 DNA reads TGTGCCAGCAGTCGGGACAGGGTCGGCTACACCTTC. Translating it yields CASSRDRVGYTF.

V is TRBV5-1 and J is TRBJ2-3, with a possible D match to TRBD1 (8 bases). The CDR3 contains 15 residues. Trimming took 4 bases from V and 6 from J, leaving 18 bases between them. Germline lookup yields CDR1 SGHRS and CDR2 YFSETQ. In nucleotides, the CDR3 is TGCGCCAGCAGCGACGCCACAGGGGGGGAGGATACGCAGTATTTT. Translated: CASSDATGGEDTQYF.

This chain uses TRBV28 with TRBJ2-6, with TRBD1 matching over 7 bases. The CDR3 spans 15 residues. V was clipped by 6 bases and J by 2 bases; unmatched bases: 4. Germline values: CDR1 MDHEN, CDR2 SYDVKM. In DNA form, the CDR3 reads TGTGCCAGCAGCCATGACAGGGCTGGGGCCAACGTCCTGACTTTC. Translated, it gives CASSHDRAGANVLTF.

This clone was picked up one time. CDR3 protein: CASSSAGISSYEQYF. CDR3 bases: TGCGCCAGCAGCTCCGCAGGGATCTCATCCTACGAGCAGTACTTC. V usage is TRBV5-1 and J usage is TRBJ2-7, with D perhaps matching TRBD1 (5 bases). Germline V gene lookup returns CDR1 SGHRS and CDR2 YFSETQ. CDR3 length: 15 residues. The V end was cut by 3 bases, the J end by 1 base, with 14 bases between.

The chain employs TRBV2 and TRBJ1-5, with D unclear. Germline V gene data show CDR1 as SNHLY and CDR2 as FYNNEI. Between the trimmed V and J ends, which lost 5 bases and 2 bases, there was a span of 7 bases. CDR3 length equals 13 residues. The CDR3 here is CASSPNGNQPQHF. The DNA of the CDR3 is TGTGCCAGCAGTCCCAATGGCAATCAGCCCCAGCATTTT.

The V gene is TRBV5-5, the J gene TRBJ2-7; 12 nucleotides line up with TRBD2. V lost 5 bases to trimming and J lost 2 bases; unmatched junction nucleotides: 8. CDR1 SGHKS and CDR2 YYEKEE come from the germline V gene (reference sequence). The CDR3 is 16 amino acids. The CDR3 protein is CASSRTLAGGTYEQYF. The DNA of the CDR3 is TGTGCCAGCAGTCGAACACTAGCGGGAGGTACCTACGAGCAGTACTTC.

The gene calls are TRBV28 and TRBJ2-7, with TRBD2 matching 14 bases. The V gene's germline CDR1 is MDHEN and CDR2 SYDVKM. With V trimmed by 4 bases and J by 7 bases, 15 bases remained unmatched. The CDR3 contains 18 residues. The CDR3 here is CASSSRTSGRYKSGEQYF. CDR3 DNA: TGTGCCAGCAGTTCTCGGACTAGCGGGAGGTATAAGTCCGGGGAGCAGTACTTC.